One sample yielded the 13 T cell receptor beta chains listed below, sequenced in a study of human T cells and chemical hapten exposure. TCRdb re-derived calls from the RACE reads in MiXCR, one entry per CDR3 protein. The sample lists a few hundred thousand distinct CDR3 sequences, over 6% occurring once. Stated time point: patch test 2, 6 weeks after DPC sensitization. Specified treatment: therapeutic diphenylcyclopropenone sensitization with weekly scalp DPC. Sequenced here: whole blood, sampled in connection with sensitization to the hapten diphenylcyclopropenone (DPC). These TCRs come from a woman between 18 and 30 years old with alopecia areata. Some clones in this sample may be carry-over from other donors' samples.

This clonotype was detected only a few times. J is TRBJ2-1 and V is TRBV7-6, with D unclear. This CDR3 has 13 amino acids. V was shortened by 6 bases and J by 10 bases, with 16 bases between the two germline ends. Germline V lookup: CDR1 SGHVS, CDR2 FNYEAQ. The CDR3 reads CASSPILGNEQFF. CDR3 sequence (DNA): TGTGCCAGCAGTCCAATCCTGGGGAACGAGCAGTTCTTC. Combining the CDR3 with reference TRBV7-6 and TRBJ2-1 gives the whole variable domain GAGVSQSPRYKVTKRGQDVALRCDPISGHVSLYWYRQALGQGPEFLTYFNYEAQQDKSGLPNDRFSAERPEGSISTLTIQRTEQRDSAMYRCASSPILGNEQFFGPGTRLTVL.

Ten or more counts support this clonotype. The J gene is TRBJ1-1, the V gene TRBV6-2 or TRBV6-3; D gene ambiguous. This CDR3 spans 12 amino acids. Trimming stripped 8 bases from V and 1 base from J, with 8 bases between. Germline loops: CDR1 MNHEY, CDR2 SVGEGT. In nucleotides, the CDR3 is TGTGCCAGCGAAAAATCGAACACTGAAGCTTTCTTT. Protein product: CASEKSNTEAFF.

This clonotype has only a few counts. This chain links TRBV2 with TRBJ2-3; D gene unclear. CDR1 is SNHLY and CDR2 is FYNNEI in the germline V gene. Between the trimmed V and J ends, which lost 8 bases and 5 bases, there was a span of 8 bases. The length of the CDR3 is 11 residues. As DNA, the CDR3 is TGTGCCAGCGCCTGGGAAGATACGCAGTATTTT. Its protein is CASAWEDTQYF.

This clonotype was counted at least ten times. The chain uses TRBV3-1 and TRBJ2-3, with D unresolved. With 8 bases removed from V and 0 bases from J, the gap between germline ends came to 15 bases. Germline CDR1 is LGHDT and CDR2 is YNNKEL (reference sequence). The CDR3 sequence is 15 residues long. The CDR3 is CASSRSRTSTDTQYF. The CDR3 region has the DNA TGTGCCAGCTCCCGGAGCAGAACTAGCACAGATACGCAGTATTTT.

This clonotype turned up a few times. A much larger clone is a single base away; this may be a read error. The V call is TRBV3-1, the J call TRBJ1-5; D gene uncertain. CDR3 length: 13 residues. Germline-derived CDR1 and CDR2 are LGHDT and YNNKEL (reference sequence). With 0 bases removed from V and 5 bases from J, the gap between germline ends came to 5 bases. The DNA for the CDR3 is TGTGCCAGCAGCCAAGATCGGCATCAGCCCCAGCATTTT. Protein: CASSQDRHQPQHF.

This sequence joins TRBV7-9 and TRBJ2-7; D remains ambiguous. The germline V gene encodes CDR1 SEHNR and CDR2 FQNEAQ (reference sequence). The CDR3 extends over 14 amino acids. Trimming took 5 bases from V and 0 from J, leaving 11 bases between them. CDR3 sequence reads: CASSPQESSYEQYF. For the CDR3, the DNA is TGTGCCAGCAGCCCCCAGGAAAGCTCCTACGAGCAGTACTTC.

In this sample, this clonotype turned up many times. This sequence joins TRBV5-5 and TRBJ1-6; D uncertain. CDR3 length: 14 residues. In germline, CDR1 is SGHKS, CDR2 YYEKEE (reference sequence). V lost 4 bases to trimming and J lost 12 bases, with 17 bases between them. CDR3 amino acids: CASSLRSGNLPLHF. Written as DNA, the CDR3 is TGTGCCAGCAGCCTGAGGTCGGGAAACCTACCCCTCCACTTT.

This clonotype was recorded a few times. The chain employs TRBV10-3 and TRBJ2-3; D gene ambiguous. Germline CDR1 reads ENHRY; CDR2 reads SYGVKD. The CDR3 extends over 13 amino acids. Trimming pared 2 bases from V and 8 bases from J, leaving 11 bases between. For the CDR3, the DNA is TGTGCCATCAGTGAGAGGACCTACGGTACGCAGTATTTT. Translation gives CAISERTYGTQYF.

This clonotype has at least ten counts. This CDR3 reads CASSLRVSGVTDTQYF. CDR3 bases: TGCGCCAGCAGCTTGAGAGTTAGCGGGGTCACAGATACGCAGTATTTT. The gene calls are TRBV5-1 and TRBJ2-3; the match to TRBD2 covers 8 bases. Germline V gives CDR1 SGHRS, CDR2 YFSETQ. The CDR3 has 16 residues. The ends lost 1 base at V and 2 bases at J; junction bases unmatched: 6. Full variable domain (remainder filled in from reference TRBV5-1 and TRBJ2-3): KAGVTQTPRYLIKTRGQQVTLSCSPISGHRSVSWYQQTPGQGLQFLFEYFSETQRNKGNFPGRFSGRQFSNSRSEMNVSTLELGDSALYLCASSLRVSGVTDTQYFGPGTRLTVL.

V usage is TRBV9 and J usage is TRBJ2-3, with 10 bases matching TRBD2. This CDR3 has 15 residues. Looked up from germline, CDR1 is SGDLS and CDR2 is YYNGEE. Germline trimming cut 0 bases from V and 8 bases from J; bases unmatched to any gene: 6. This CDR3 reads CASSVEAGGPGTQYF. DNA for the CDR3: TGTGCCAGCAGCGTAGAAGCGGGGGGGCCAGGTACGCAGTATTTT.

Notes on this clonotype: A much larger clone differs by one base, so this may be a read error. J is TRBJ1-3 and V is TRBV5-5; D uncertain. Trimming left V 6 bases short and J 0 bases short, with 19 bases between. Germline V CDR1 and CDR2: SGHKS, YYEKEE (reference sequence). This CDR3 has 17 residues. CDR3 DNA: TGTGCCAGCATTCTGTCCCCGACCACATCCTCTGGAAACACCATATATTTT. Residues: CASILSPTTSSGNTIYF. Looking up the rest from reference TRBV5-5 and TRBJ1-3 gives the full variable domain: DAGVTQSPTHLIKTRGQQVTLRCSPISGHKSVSWYQQVLGQGPQFIFQYYEKEERGRGNFPDRFSARQFPNYSSELNVNALLLGDSALYLCASILSPTTSSGNTIYFGEGSWLTVV.

This clonotype was counted only a few times. CDR3 residues: CASIPTSGGVDTQYF. CDR3 in DNA: TGTGCCAGCATCCCGACTAGCGGGGGGGTAGATACGCAGTATTTT. The chain joins TRBV9 to TRBJ2-3; the match to TRBD2 covers 14 bases. After removal of 6 bases from V and 5 bases from J, the junction contained 5 bases not matched to a gene. The V gene's germline CDR1 is SGDLS and CDR2 YYNGEE. The length of the CDR3 is 15 residues.

CDR3 residues: CASSLGTHTDTQYF. The CDR3 region has the DNA TGTGCCAGCAGCTTAGGGACTCACACAGATACGCAGTATTTT. V gene TRBV7-8 combines with J gene TRBJ2-3, with a possible D match to TRBD2 (5 bases). V gave up 1 base and J gave up 2 bases, with 7 bases separating them. The CDR3 covers 14 residues. Germline CDR1 and CDR2: SGHVS and FQNEAQ.